A single sample is the source of the 26 T cell receptor beta chains below, sequenced in a study of blood T cell repertoires in COVID-19. Produced via immunoSEQ multiplex PCR; TCRdb's table is partial and in-frame only. The sample contains under 500,000 clones, 75% to 90% of which appear only once. Material for sequencing was peripheral blood. These receptors originate from a woman in her 30s with acute or convalescent COVID-19.

The rearrangement links TRBV20-1 to TRBJ2-7; no firm D call. The CDR3 runs to 11 residues. Germline CDR1 DFQATT, CDR2 SNEGSKA (reference sequence). V lost 4 bases, J lost 0 bases, and 4 bases lay in between. The CDR3 coding sequence is TGCAGTGCTATCGTCTCCTACGAGCAGTACTTC. It specifies CSAIVSYEQYF.

The chain has TRBV18 and TRBJ1-2; possible D gene TRBD1, 5 bases. Germline V gene sequence: CDR1 KGHSH, CDR2 LQKENI. Trimming removed 4 bases from V and 0 bases from J, with 9 bases in between. The CDR3 consists of 14 residues. CDR3 in amino acids: CASSLDRTNYGYTF. The CDR3 DNA sequence: TGTGCCAGCTCACTCGACAGAACTAACTATGGCTACACCTTC.

The V and J genes are TRBV7-9 and TRBJ1-2, with D possibly being TRBD1 (5 bases). CDR3 length: 12 amino acids. V was pared by 7 bases and J by 2 bases, with 8 bases between. CDR1 is SEHNR and CDR2 is FQNEAQ in the germline V gene (reference sequence). The CDR3 nucleotides read TGTGCCAGCACTCAGGGAAACTATGGCTACACCTTC. It specifies CASTQGNYGYTF.

V is TRBV19 and J is TRBJ1-4; TRBD1 matches at 8 bases. CDR3 length: 15 residues. Germline lookup yields CDR1 LNHDA and CDR2 SQIVND (reference sequence). V was pared by 3 bases and J by 3 bases, with 3 bases of the junction left unmatched. The DNA of the CDR3 is TGTGCCAGTAGTATGGACAGGGTGGCTAATGAAAAACTGTTTTTT. Its translation is CASSMDRVANEKLFF.

The V and J genes are TRBV18 and TRBJ2-5; TRBD2 is a possible D gene (5 bases). The germline gives CDR1 KGHSH, CDR2 LQKENI. There are 13 residues in the CDR3. The V gene lost 8 bases and the J gene lost 2 bases, with 12 bases spanning the gap. The CDR3 region is CASGEGIQETQYF. For the CDR3, the DNA is TGTGCCAGCGGAGAGGGCATACAAGAGACCCAGTACTTC.

V gene TRBV6-4 combines with J gene TRBJ2-3; D call uncertain. The CDR3 length is 14 residues. The germline CDR1 and CDR2 sequences are MRHNA and SNTAGT. The V gene lost 3 bases and the J gene lost 0 bases, with 7 bases spanning the gap. CDR3 bases: TGTGCCAGCAGTGAGGGCAGGAGCACAGATACGCAGTATTTT. Translating gives CASSEGRSTDTQYF.

The V call is TRBV4-1, the J call TRBJ2-7; D gene ambiguous. V lost 4 bases and J 4 bases, leaving 11 bases between the germline ends. The CDR3 contains 13 residues. Germline CDR1 MGHRA, CDR2 YSYEKL. For the CDR3, the DNA is TGCGCCAGCAGCCGTCAGGTTCGGTACGAGCAGTACTTC. This sequence encodes CASSRQVRYEQYF.

The rearrangement uses TRBV6-5 and TRBJ1-2, with D maybe TRBD1 (6 bases). Germline V CDR1 and CDR2: MNHEY, SVGAGI. The CDR3 loop spans 15 amino acids. V was pared by 5 bases and J by 0 bases, with 13 bases between. CDR3 protein: CASSKNRETNYGYTF. CDR3 bases: TGTGCCAGCAGTAAAAACAGGGAGACTAACTATGGCTACACCTTC.

The V and J genes are TRBV6-5 and TRBJ1-2; no definite D call. The CDR3 loop spans 15 amino acids. V lost 5 bases, J lost 3 bases, and 16 bases lay in between. Germline assignment: CDR1 MNHEY and CDR2 SVGAGI. The CDR3 here is CASSRTSGSYYGYTF. The CDR3 DNA reads TGTGCCAGCAGTAGAACCTCCGGGAGCTACTATGGCTACACCTTC.

This chain uses TRBV6-5 with TRBJ2-1; D is perhaps TRBD1 (7 bases). Between the trimmed V and J ends, which lost 10 bases and 6 bases, there was a span of 16 bases. From germline, CDR1 is MNHEY and CDR2 SVGAGI. CDR3 length: 13 amino acids. The CDR3 nucleotides read TGTGCCACCTACGGGGGACAGCTCAATGAGCAGTTCTTC. Translation gives CATYGGQLNEQFF.

The rearrangement links TRBV7-3 to TRBJ2-5, with TRBD2 matching over 11 bases. The CDR3 has 18 residues. Trimming cost V 2 bases and J 3 bases; bases outside gene matches: 11. CDR1 SGHTA and CDR2 FQGTGA come from the germline V gene. The CDR3 spells CASSLLRGLAGLKETQYF. In DNA form, the CDR3 reads TGTGCCAGCAGCTTATTAAGAGGACTAGCGGGTTTAAAAGAGACCCAGTACTTC.

The chain joins TRBV10-2 to TRBJ1-6; 7 bases line up with TRBD1. CDR1 WSHSY and CDR2 SAAADI come from the germline V gene. This CDR3 has 15 amino acids. V dropped 2 bases and J dropped 6; count of bases not matched to a gene: 4. The CDR3 is CASSEDRAFNSPLHF. In DNA form, the CDR3 reads TGCGCCAGCAGTGAGGACAGGGCTTTTAATTCACCCCTCCACTTT.

The chain is built from TRBV6-5 and TRBJ1-2; no clear D gene. V was clipped by 5 bases and J by 0 bases, with 7 bases between them. CDR1 is MNHEY and CDR2 is SVGAGI in the germline V gene. This CDR3 contains 13 residues. The CDR3, as DNA: TGTGCCAGCAGTCTAGAGACTAACTATGGCTACACCTTC. Translation: CASSLETNYGYTF.

V usage is TRBV11-3 and J usage is TRBJ2-3; the D is unclear. V shed 6 bases and J shed 5 bases, with 9 bases lying between them. This CDR3 is built from 12 residues. CDR1 is SGHNT and CDR2 is YENEEA in the germline V gene. CDR3 region: CASSPSGDTQYF. DNA of the CDR3: TGTGCCAGCAGTCCTTCCGGAGATACGCAGTATTTT.

The chain carries TRBV7-8 and TRBJ1-2; D is possibly TRBD1 (6 bases). Germline V lookup: CDR1 SGHVS, CDR2 FQNEAQ. The CDR3 has 13 residues. V gave up 3 bases and J gave up 8 bases, with 13 bases separating them. CDR3: CASSFEGERGYTF. DNA for the CDR3: TGTGCCAGCAGCTTTGAGGGGGAGCGAGGCTACACCTTC.

The CDR3 nucleotides read TGCGCCAGCAGTGAAAAGGGGACAGGGAATTCACCCCTCCACTTT. Its protein is CASSEKGTGNSPLHF. V usage is TRBV10-1 and J usage is TRBJ1-6; 9 nucleotides line up with TRBD1. V dropped 3 bases and J dropped 7; count of bases not matched to a gene: 4. The CDR3 spans 15 residues. Per the germline V gene, CDR1 is WNHNN and CDR2 is SYGVQD (reference sequence).

This rearrangement joins TRBV9 to TRBJ2-1; 7 bases are a match to TRBD2. The CDR3 runs to 14 residues. Germline-derived CDR1 and CDR2 are SGDLS and YYNGEE. V lost 3 bases, J lost 5 bases, and 5 bases stayed unmatched. The chain's CDR3 is CASSGRLAHNEQFF. The CDR3 coding sequence is TGTGCCAGCAGCGGCAGACTAGCCCACAATGAGCAGTTCTTC. Full variable domain (missing parts from reference TRBV9 and TRBJ2-1): DSGVTQTPKHLITATGQRVTLRCSPRSGDLSVYWYQQSLDQGLQFLIQYYNGEERAKGNILERFSAQQFPDLHSELNLSSLELGDSALYFCASSGRLAHNEQFFGPGTRLTVL.

The genes are TRBV18 and TRBJ1-5, with 9 bases identical to TRBD1. This CDR3 is built from 16 residues. V shed 1 base and J 9 bases; nucleotides not matched to a gene: 10. CDR1 is KGHSH and CDR2 is LQKENI in the germline V gene. The CDR3 bases are TGTGCCAGCTCACCACTCCCGACAGGGGGTGAGATGCCCCAGCATTTT. Its protein is CASSPLPTGGEMPQHF.

This clone was observed once. This sequence joins TRBV2 and TRBJ2-7, with 8 bases fitting TRBD1. The V gene end was trimmed by 4 bases and the J gene end by 5 bases; junction bases not matched to a gene: 10. CDR3 length: 15 residues. In germline, CDR1 is SNHLY, CDR2 FYNNEI. This chain's CDR3 is CASSGLGDRGDEQYF. Here the CDR3 DNA reads TGTGCCAGCAGTGGTTTGGGAGACAGGGGCGACGAGCAGTACTTC.

This rearrangement joins TRBV30 to TRBJ1-1; D is unresolved. Germline V gene lookup returns CDR1 GTSNPN and CDR2 SVGIG (reference sequence). V lost 2 bases and J 0 bases, leaving 7 bases between the germline ends. This CDR3 is 13 amino acids long. The DNA of the CDR3 is TGTGCCTGGAGTATGACATTGAACACTGAAGCTTTCTTT. Translation: CAWSMTLNTEAFF.

The chain couples TRBV7-9 to TRBJ2-3; the match to TRBD2 covers 14 bases. The CDR3 sequence is 16 residues long. The V gene's germline CDR1 is SEHNR and CDR2 FQNEAQ (reference sequence). Germline trimming cut 1 base from V and 3 bases from J; bases unmatched to any gene: 0. This CDR3 reads CASSLGLAGGTDTQYF. DNA for the CDR3: TGTGCCAGCAGCTTAGGACTAGCGGGGGGGACAGATACGCAGTATTTT. Full variable domain (outside the CDR3, taken from reference TRBV7-9 and TRBJ2-3): DTGVSQNPRHKITKRGQNVTFRCDPISEHNRLYWYRQTLGQGPEFLTYFQNEAQLEKSRLLSDRFSAERPKGSFSTLEIQRTEQGDSAMYLCASSLGLAGGTDTQYFGPGTRLTVL.

The chain recombines TRBV27 with TRBJ1-2; TRBD1 aligns across 9 bases. Germline V gives CDR1 MNHEY, CDR2 SMNVEV (reference sequence). Trimming cost V 2 bases and J 6 bases; bases outside gene matches: 7. This CDR3 has 15 residues. The CDR3 region is CASSLGGTGLNGYTF. The CDR3 DNA follows: TGTGCCAGCAGTTTAGGGGGGACAGGGTTAAATGGCTACACCTTC.

The chain uses TRBV30 and TRBJ1-3; no clear D. This CDR3 is 12 amino acids long. The germline V gene has CDR1 GTSNPN and CDR2 SVGIG (reference sequence). V was pared by 4 bases and J by 3 bases, with 7 bases between. CDR3 nucleotides: TGTGCCTGGAACATTAATGGAAACACCATATATTTT. Translation gives CAWNINGNTIYF.

Notes on this clone: The junction does not match germline at one end; this may be a read error. This sequence joins TRBV5-6 and TRBJ2-4; 10 bases line up with TRBD2. CDR3 length: 13 amino acids. Germline CDR1 SGHDT, CDR2 YYEEEE. CDR3 amino acids: CASSKGTSENMSF. For the CDR3, the DNA is TGTGCCAGCAGCAAGGGGACTAGCGAAAACATGTCCTTC.

This clone was found many times. V gene TRBV6-5 combines with J gene TRBJ1-3, with TRBD1 matching 9 bases. The V gene's germline CDR1 is MNHEY and CDR2 SVGAGI. V gave up 7 bases and J gave up 4 bases; unmatched junction bases: 5. The CDR3 is made up of 14 amino acids. The CDR3 DNA reads as TGTGCCAGCACCCTGACAGGGGGAGGAAACACCATATATTTT. Translated: CASTLTGGGNTIYF.

The rearrangement uses TRBV5-6 and TRBJ2-7, with no clear D. The germline V and J ends were trimmed by 1 base and 5 bases, with 10 bases remaining between them. This CDR3 contains 13 residues. Germline V gives CDR1 SGHDT, CDR2 YYEEEE. The CDR3 sequence: CASSLLGINEQYF. DNA for the CDR3: TGTGCCAGCAGCTTGTTGGGCATCAACGAGCAGTACTTC.